The present T cell receptor beta chain was sequenced within a study of cytomegalovirus exposure and HLA in healthy donors. The CDR3 loop spans 14 amino acids. Germline lookup yields CDR1 LNHNV and CDR2 YYDKDF (reference sequence). The ends were cut back, 8 bases at V and 1 base at J, with 14 bases in the middle. The donors gave bone marrow, and they were healthy. Primers included in the PCR were 60 Vbeta and 13 Jbeta primers. TCRdb's copy holds only in-frame clones and misses some; the assay was immunoSEQ multiplex PCR. In the table there are some 120,000 clones, under 85% of which are singletons. Sequencing was performed on PBMCs. The sequence was obtained from a woman under 30 in good health and CMV-seronegative. V gene TRBV15 combines with J gene TRBJ2-5; maybe TRBD2 (6 bases). In nucleotides, the CDR3 is TGTGCCACCGGTCGGGGGACTCTCCAAGAGACCCAGTACTTC. The encoded protein is CATGRGTLQETQYF.